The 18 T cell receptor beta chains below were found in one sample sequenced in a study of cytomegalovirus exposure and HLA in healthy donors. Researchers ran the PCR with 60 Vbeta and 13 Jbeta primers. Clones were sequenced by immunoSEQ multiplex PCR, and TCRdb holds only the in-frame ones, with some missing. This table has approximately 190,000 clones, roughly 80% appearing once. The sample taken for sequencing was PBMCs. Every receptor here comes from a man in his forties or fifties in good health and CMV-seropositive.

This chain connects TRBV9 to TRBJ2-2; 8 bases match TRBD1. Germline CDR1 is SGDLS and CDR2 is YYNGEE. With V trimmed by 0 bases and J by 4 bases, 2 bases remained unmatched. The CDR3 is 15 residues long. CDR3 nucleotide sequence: TGTGCCAGCAGCGTAGAACAGGGGGGCACCGGGGAGCTGTTTTTT. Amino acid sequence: CASSVEQGGTGELFF.

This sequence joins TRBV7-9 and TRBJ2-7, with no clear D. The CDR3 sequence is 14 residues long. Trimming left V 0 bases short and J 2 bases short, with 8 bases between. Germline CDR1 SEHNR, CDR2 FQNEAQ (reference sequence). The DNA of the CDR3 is TGTGCCAGCAGCTTAGCGCCTCTACCCTACGAGCAGTACTTC. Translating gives CASSLAPLPYEQYF.

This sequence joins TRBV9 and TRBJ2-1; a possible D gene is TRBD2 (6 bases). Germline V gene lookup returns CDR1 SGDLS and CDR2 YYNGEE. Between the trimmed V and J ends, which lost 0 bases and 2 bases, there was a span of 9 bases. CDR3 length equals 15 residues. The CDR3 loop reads CASSVEGTAYNEQFF. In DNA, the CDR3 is TGTGCCAGCAGCGTAGAGGGGACTGCCTACAATGAGCAGTTCTTC.

The CDR3 DNA is TGTGCCAGCAGGCTACAGGTATACACTGAAGCTTTCTTT. Residues: CASRLQVYTEAFF. The V gene is TRBV6-5, the J gene TRBJ1-1; D might be TRBD1 (5 bases). The CDR3 length is 13 residues. Germline CDR1 is MNHEY and CDR2 is SVGAGI. V lost 6 bases and J lost 3, with 11 bases in between.

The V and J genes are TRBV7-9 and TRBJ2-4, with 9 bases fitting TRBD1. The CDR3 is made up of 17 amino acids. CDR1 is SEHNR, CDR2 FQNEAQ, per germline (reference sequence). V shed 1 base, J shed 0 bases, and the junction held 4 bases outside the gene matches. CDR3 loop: CASSLGDRALAKNIQYF. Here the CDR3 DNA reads TGTGCCAGCAGCTTAGGGGACAGGGCATTAGCCAAAAACATTCAGTACTTC.

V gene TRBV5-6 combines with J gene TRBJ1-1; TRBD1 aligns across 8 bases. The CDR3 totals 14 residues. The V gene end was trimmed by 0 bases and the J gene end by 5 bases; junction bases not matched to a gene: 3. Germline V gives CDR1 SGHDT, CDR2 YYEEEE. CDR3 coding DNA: TGTGCCAGCAGCTTGGGCAGGGGGCGGACTGAAGCTTTCTTT. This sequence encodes CASSLGRGRTEAFF.

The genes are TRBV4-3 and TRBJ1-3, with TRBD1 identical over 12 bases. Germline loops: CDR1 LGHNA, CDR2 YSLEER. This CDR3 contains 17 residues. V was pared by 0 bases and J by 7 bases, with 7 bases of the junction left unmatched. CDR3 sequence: CASSQEIGGQGANTIYF. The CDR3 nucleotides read TGCGCCAGCAGCCAAGAGATTGGGGGACAGGGGGCCAACACCATATATTTT.

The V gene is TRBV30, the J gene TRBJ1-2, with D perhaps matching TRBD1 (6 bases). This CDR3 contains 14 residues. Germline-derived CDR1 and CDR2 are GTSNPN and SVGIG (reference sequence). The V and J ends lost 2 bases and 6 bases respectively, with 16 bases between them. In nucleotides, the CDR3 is TGTGCCTGGAGTCCAAATAGGGGGTGGAATGGCTACACCTTC. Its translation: CAWSPNRGWNGYTF.

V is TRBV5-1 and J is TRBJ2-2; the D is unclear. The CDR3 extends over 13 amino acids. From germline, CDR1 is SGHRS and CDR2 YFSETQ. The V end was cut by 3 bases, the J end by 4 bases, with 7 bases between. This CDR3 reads CASSSLSTGELFF. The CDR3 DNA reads TGCGCCAGCAGCTCGCTGAGCACCGGGGAGCTGTTTTTT.

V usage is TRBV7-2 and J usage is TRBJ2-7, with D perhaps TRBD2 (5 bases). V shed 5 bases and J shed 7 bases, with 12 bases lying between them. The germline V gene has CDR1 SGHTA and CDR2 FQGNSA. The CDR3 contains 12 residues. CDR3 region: CASSPWTWEQYF. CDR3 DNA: TGTGCCAGCAGCCCGTGGACTTGGGAGCAGTACTTC.

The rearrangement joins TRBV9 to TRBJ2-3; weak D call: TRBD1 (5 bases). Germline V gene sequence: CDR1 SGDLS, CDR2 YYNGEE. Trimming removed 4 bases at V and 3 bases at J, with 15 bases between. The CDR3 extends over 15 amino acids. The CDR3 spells CASSITGWETDTQYF. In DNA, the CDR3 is TGTGCCAGCAGCATAACAGGTTGGGAAACAGATACGCAGTATTTT.

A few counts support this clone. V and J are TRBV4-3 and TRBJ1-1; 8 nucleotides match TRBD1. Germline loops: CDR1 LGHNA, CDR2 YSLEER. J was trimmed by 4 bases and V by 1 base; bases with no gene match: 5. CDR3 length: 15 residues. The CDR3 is CASSQALQGATEAFF. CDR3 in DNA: TGCGCCAGCAGCCAAGCCCTGCAGGGGGCCACTGAAGCTTTCTTT.

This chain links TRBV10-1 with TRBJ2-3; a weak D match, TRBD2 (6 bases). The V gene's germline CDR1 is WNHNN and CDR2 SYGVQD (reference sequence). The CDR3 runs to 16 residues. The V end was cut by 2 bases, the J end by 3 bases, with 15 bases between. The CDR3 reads CASSEGDSKRTDTQYF. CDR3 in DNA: TGCGCCAGCAGTGAGGGGGACTCCAAGAGGACAGATACGCAGTATTTT.

CDR3 loop: CASSPNLSGGGYEQYF. In DNA form, the CDR3 reads TGCGCCAGCAGCCCTAACTTGTCGGGGGGCGGTTACGAGCAGTACTTC. The V gene is TRBV4-3, the J gene TRBJ2-5; D might be TRBD2 (7 bases). The J call is doubtful: the DNA matches TRBJ2-7 better. Germline V gene lookup returns CDR1 LGHNA and CDR2 YSLEER. This CDR3 spans 16 amino acids.

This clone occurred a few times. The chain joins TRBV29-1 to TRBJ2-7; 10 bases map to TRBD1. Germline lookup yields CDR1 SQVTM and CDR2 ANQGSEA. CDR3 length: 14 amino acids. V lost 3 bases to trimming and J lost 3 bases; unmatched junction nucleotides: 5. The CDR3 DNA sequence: TGCAGCGTTGAGGTCCGGGACAGGGGCTACGAGCAGTACTTC. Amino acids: CSVEVRDRGYEQYF.

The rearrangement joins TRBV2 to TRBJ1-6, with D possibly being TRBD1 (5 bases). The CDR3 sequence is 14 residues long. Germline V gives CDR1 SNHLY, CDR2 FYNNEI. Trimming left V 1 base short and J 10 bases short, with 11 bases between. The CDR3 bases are TGTGCCAGCAGTGAAGGACAGATTATCTCACCCCTCCACTTT. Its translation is CASSEGQIISPLHF. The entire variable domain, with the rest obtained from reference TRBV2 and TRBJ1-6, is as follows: EPEVTQTPSHQVTQMGQEVILRCVPISNHLYFYWYRQILGQKVEFLVSFYNNEISEKSEIFDDQFSVERPDGSNFTLKIRSTKLEDSAMYFCASSEGQIISPLHFGNGTRLTVT.

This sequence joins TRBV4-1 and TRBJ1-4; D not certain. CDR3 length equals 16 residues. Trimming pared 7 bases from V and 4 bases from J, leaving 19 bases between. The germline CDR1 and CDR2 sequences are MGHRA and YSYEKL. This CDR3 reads CASMDLRNLGNEKLFF. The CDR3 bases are TGCGCCAGCATGGATCTGCGGAACCTGGGTAATGAAAAACTGTTTTTT.

The CDR3, as DNA: TGCGCCAGCAGCCAGGGGATCGGGGCAGGGGCTAATTCACCCCTCCACTTT. Its protein product is CASSQGIGAGANSPLHF. The J gene is TRBJ1-6, the V gene TRBV4-3; D may be TRBD1 (6 bases). CDR1 is LGHNA, CDR2 YSLEER, per germline. This CDR3 comprises 17 residues. V lost 3 bases and J lost 6, with 18 bases in between.